The present T cell receptor (beta chain) was sequenced within a study of blood T cell repertoires in COVID-19. V trimming: 3 bases; J trimming: 5 bases; junction bases outside the gene matches: 4. The CDR3 totals 14 residues. Germline assignment: CDR1 LNHDA and CDR2 SQIVND (reference sequence). The protocol was immunoSEQ multiplex PCR, while the TCRdb copy is restricted to in-frame clones and leaves out a portion. The data hold about 280,000 clones, with more than 75% observed a single time. The sequence came from a woman aged 55 to 70 in a cohort exposed to, infected with or recovered from COVID-19 (not recorded which). The rearrangement joins TRBV19 to TRBJ2-7, with 10 bases aligning to TRBD1. Material: PBMCs or T cells enriched from blood (not recorded which). The CDR3 loop reads CASSILGTGDEQYF. CDR3 DNA: TGTGCCAGTAGTATTTTGGGGACAGGGGACGAGCAGTACTTC.